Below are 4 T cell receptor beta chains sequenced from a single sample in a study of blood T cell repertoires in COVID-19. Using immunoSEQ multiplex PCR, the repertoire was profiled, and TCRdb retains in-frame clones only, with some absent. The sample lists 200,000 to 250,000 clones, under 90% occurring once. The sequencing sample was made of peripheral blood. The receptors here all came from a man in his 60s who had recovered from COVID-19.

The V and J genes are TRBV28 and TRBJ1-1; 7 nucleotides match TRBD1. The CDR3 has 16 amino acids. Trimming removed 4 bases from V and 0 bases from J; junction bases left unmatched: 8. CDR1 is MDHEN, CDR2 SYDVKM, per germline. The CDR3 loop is CASSYSRTGVNTEAFF. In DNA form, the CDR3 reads TGTGCCAGCAGTTACTCACGGACAGGTGTGAACACTGAAGCTTTCTTT.

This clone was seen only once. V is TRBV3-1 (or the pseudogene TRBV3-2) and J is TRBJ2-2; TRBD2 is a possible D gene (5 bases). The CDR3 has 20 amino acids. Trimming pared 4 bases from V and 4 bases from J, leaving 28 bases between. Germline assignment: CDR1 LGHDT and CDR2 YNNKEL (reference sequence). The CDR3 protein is CASSPFRFKRGYQSTGELFF. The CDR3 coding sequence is TGTGCCAGCAGCCCATTCAGATTCAAACGGGGATATCAGAGCACCGGGGAGCTGTTTTTT.

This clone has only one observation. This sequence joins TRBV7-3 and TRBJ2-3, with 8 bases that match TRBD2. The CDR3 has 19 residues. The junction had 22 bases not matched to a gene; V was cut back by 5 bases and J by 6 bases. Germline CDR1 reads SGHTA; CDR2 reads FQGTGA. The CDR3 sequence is CASSLSSLKGSGVRDTQYF. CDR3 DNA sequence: TGTGCCAGCAGCCTAAGCTCCCTCAAGGGTAGCGGGGTGCGGGATACGCAGTATTTT.

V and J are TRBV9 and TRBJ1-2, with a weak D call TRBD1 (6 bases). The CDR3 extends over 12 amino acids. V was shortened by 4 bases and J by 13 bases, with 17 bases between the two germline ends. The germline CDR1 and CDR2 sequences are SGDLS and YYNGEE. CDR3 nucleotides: TGTGCCAGCAGCCTGCCACAGGGTATTATCACCTTC. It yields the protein CASSLPQGIITF.